These T cell receptor beta chains were read from a single sample in a study of blood T cell repertoires in COVID-19. TCRdb keeps only in-frame clones here, not all; method: immunoSEQ multiplex PCR. This table holds under 250,000 clones, roughly 80% found once. The sequenced material came from PBMCs or T cells enriched from blood (not recorded which). These receptors came from a woman aged 40 to 50 who had been exposed to COVID-19. CDR3s include the opening cysteine and the closing phenylalanine or tryptophan. Fields, in order: D gene, clone size, J gene, V gene, CDR3 DNA, CDR3 protein. A D gene is named only where the DNA matches it firmly. Size is stated for part of the rows, as once, few or many counts, or as a class when the clone is expanded.

D gene: TRBD2
clone size: NA
J gene: TRBJ2-7
V gene: TRBV19
CDR3 DNA: TGTGCCAGTAAGAGGGCCGGGACTACGGGAGAGCAGTACTTC
CDR3 protein: CASKRAGTTGEQYF

D gene: NA
clone size: NA
J gene: TRBJ1-4
V gene: TRBV10-3
CDR3 DNA: TGTGCCATCAGTGAGTCGAGAGGGCCCAATGAAAAACTGTTTTTT
CDR3 protein: CAISESRGPNEKLFF

D gene: NA
clone size: NA
J gene: TRBJ2-2
V gene: TRBV12-3/TRBV12-4
CDR3 DNA: TGTGCCAGCGGGCCCGGGGAGCTGTTTTTT
CDR3 protein: CASGPGELFF

D gene: TRBD2
clone size: NA
J gene: TRBJ2-3
V gene: TRBV18
CDR3 DNA: TGTGCCAGCTCACCCGACCTAAGAATACGACTAGCGGGGGGCACAGATACGCAGTATTTT
CDR3 protein: CASSPDLRIRLAGGTDTQYF

D gene: NA
clone size: NA
J gene: TRBJ1-1
V gene: TRBV9
CDR3 DNA: TGTGCCAGCAGCGTAGAAGACATTCTGAACACTGAAGCTTTCTTT
CDR3 protein: CASSVEDILNTEAFF

D gene: NA
clone size: many
J gene: TRBJ1-1
V gene: TRBV27
CDR3 DNA: TGTGCCAGCAGGAGACCGGGATTGAGTACTGAAGCTTTCTTT
CDR3 protein: CASRRPGLSTEAFF

D gene: TRBD2
clone size: NA
J gene: TRBJ2-3
V gene: TRBV6-2/TRBV6-3
CDR3 DNA: TGTGCCAGCAGTTACGGTCGGCGGGGGGCAAGCACAGATACGCAGTATTTT
CDR3 protein: CASSYGRRGASTDTQYF

D gene: TRBD1
clone size: NA
J gene: TRBJ1-6
V gene: TRBV10-3
CDR3 DNA: TGTGCCATCAGCGCCGGGACAGGGGGGACTTCACCCCTCCACTTT
CDR3 protein: CAISAGTGGTSPLHF

D gene: NA
clone size: NA
J gene: TRBJ2-3
V gene: TRBV5-1
CDR3 DNA: TGCGCCAGCAGCTTGGTAACTGGGGCTGGAGATACGCAGTATTTT
CDR3 protein: CASSLVTGAGDTQYF

D gene: TRBD2
clone size: NA
J gene: TRBJ2-3
V gene: TRBV11-3
CDR3 DNA: TGTGCCAGCAGCTCCCGGAGCGGGGGACTCACAGATACGCAGTATTTT
CDR3 protein: CASSSRSGGLTDTQYF

D gene: NA
clone size: NA
J gene: TRBJ1-6
V gene: TRBV10-3
CDR3 DNA: TGTGCCATCAGTGCGACAGGACAACCCCTCCACTTT
CDR3 protein: CAISATGQPLHF

D gene: TRBD1
clone size: NA
J gene: TRBJ2-5
V gene: TRBV19
CDR3 DNA: TGTGCCAGTAGTATAGTAACAGGGGTTTGGCAGACCCAGTACTTC
CDR3 protein: CASSIVTGVWQTQYF

D gene: TRBD1
clone size: NA
J gene: TRBJ2-5
V gene: TRBV5-1
CDR3 DNA: TGCGCCAGCAGCACAGGGGACAACTTAGTGGAGACCCAGTACTTC
CDR3 protein: CASSTGDNLVETQYF

D gene: TRBD2
clone size: NA
J gene: TRBJ2-1
V gene: TRBV3-1/TRBV3-2
CDR3 DNA: TGTGCCAGCAGCCAATGGGCGGGGGGGGACAATGAGCAGTTCTTC
CDR3 protein: CASSQWAGGDNEQFF

D gene: NA
clone size: once
J gene: TRBJ2-2
V gene: TRBV7-3
CDR3 DNA: TGTGCCAGCAGCTTGACAGAGAACACCGGGGAGCTGTTTTTT
CDR3 protein: CASSLTENTGELFF

D gene: TRBD1
clone size: NA
J gene: TRBJ1-2
V gene: TRBV6-5
CDR3 DNA: TGTGCCAGCAGCAAGGACAGGAACCTAGGCTACACCTTC
CDR3 protein: CASSKDRNLGYTF

D gene: TRBD1
clone size: NA
J gene: TRBJ1-1
V gene: TRBV18
CDR3 DNA: TGTGCCAGCTCTGTGGACAGGACCAACACTGAAGCTTTCTTT
CDR3 protein: CASSVDRTNTEAFF

D gene: TRBD1
clone size: NA
J gene: TRBJ2-3
V gene: TRBV7-2
CDR3 DNA: TGTGCCAGCAGCTCACCAGCCGGGACAGGGGGCGGAGATACGCAGTATTTT
CDR3 protein: CASSSPAGTGGGDTQYF

D gene: TRBD2
clone size: NA
J gene: TRBJ2-5
V gene: TRBV4-2
CDR3 DNA: TGTGCCAGCAGCCAAGGAATGCTAGCGGGGATGGAGACCCAGTACTTC
CDR3 protein: CASSQGMLAGMETQYF